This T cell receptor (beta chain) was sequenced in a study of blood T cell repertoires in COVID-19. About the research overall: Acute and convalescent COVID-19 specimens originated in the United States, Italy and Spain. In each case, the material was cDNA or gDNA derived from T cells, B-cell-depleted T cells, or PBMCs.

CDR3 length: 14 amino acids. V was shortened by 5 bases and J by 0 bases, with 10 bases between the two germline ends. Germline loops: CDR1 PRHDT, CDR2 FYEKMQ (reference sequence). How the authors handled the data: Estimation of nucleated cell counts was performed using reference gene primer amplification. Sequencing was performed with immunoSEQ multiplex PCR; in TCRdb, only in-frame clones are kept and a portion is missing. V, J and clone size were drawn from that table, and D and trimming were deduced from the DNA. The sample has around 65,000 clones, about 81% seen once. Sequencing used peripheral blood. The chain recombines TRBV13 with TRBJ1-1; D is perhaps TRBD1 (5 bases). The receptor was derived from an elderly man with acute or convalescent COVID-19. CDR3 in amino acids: CASSVRQLNTEAFF. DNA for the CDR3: TGTGCCAGCAGCGTCCGACAGCTGAACACTGAAGCTTTCTTT. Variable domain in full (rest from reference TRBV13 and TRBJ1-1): AAGVIQSPRHLIKEKRETATLKCYPIPRHDTVYWYQQGPGQDPQFLISFYEKMQSDKGSIPDRFSAQQFSDYHSELNMSSLELGDSALYFCASSVRQLNTEAFFGQGTRLTVV.